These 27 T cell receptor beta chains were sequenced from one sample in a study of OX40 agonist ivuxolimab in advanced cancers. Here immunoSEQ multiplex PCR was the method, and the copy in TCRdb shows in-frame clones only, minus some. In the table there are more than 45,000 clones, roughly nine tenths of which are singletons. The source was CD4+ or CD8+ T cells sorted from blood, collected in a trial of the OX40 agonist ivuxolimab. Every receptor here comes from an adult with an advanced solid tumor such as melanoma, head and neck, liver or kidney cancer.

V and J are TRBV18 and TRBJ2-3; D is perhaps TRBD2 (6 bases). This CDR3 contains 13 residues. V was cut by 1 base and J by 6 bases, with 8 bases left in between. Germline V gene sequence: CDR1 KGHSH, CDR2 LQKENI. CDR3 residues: CASSPRREDTQYF. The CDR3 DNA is TGTGCCAGCTCACCACGTCGGGAGGATACGCAGTATTTT.

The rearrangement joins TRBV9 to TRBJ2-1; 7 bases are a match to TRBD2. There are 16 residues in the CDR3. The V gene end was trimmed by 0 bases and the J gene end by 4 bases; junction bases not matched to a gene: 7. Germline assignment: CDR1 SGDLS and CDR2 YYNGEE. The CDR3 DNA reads TGTGCCAGCAGCGTAGAGGCTACCGGGAGGTACAATGAGCAGTTCTTC. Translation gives CASSVEATGRYNEQFF.

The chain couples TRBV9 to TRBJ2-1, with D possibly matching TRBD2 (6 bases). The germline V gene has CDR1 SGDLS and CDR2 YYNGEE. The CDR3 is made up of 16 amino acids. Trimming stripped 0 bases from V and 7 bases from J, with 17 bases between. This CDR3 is CASSVDPFGGRNEQFF. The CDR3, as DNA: TGTGCCAGCAGCGTAGACCCGTTCGGGGGAAGGAATGAGCAGTTCTTC.

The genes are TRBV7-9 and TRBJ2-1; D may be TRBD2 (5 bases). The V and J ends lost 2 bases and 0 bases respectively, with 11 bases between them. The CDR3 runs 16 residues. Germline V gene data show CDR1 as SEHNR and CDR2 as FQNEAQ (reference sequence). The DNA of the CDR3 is TGTGCCAGCAGCTTACTGGCGGGTAGCTCCTACAATGAGCAGTTCTTC. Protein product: CASSLLAGSSYNEQFF.

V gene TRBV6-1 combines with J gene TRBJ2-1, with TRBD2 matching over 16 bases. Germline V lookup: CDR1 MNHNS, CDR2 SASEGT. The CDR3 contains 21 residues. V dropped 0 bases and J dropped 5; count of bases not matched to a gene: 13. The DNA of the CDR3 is TGTGCCAGCAGTGAAGCCCGTCCGGGACTAGCGGGAGGGCCGATAGACAATGAGCAGTTCTTC. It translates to CASSEARPGLAGGPIDNEQFF.

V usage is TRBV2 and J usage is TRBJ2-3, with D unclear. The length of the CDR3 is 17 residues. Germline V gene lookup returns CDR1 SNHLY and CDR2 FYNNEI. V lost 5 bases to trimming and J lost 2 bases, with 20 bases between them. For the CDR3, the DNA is TGTGCCAGCAGTCCTCACGTGGCTTCGGCCTACACAGATACGCAGTATTTT. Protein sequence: CASSPHVASAYTDTQYF.

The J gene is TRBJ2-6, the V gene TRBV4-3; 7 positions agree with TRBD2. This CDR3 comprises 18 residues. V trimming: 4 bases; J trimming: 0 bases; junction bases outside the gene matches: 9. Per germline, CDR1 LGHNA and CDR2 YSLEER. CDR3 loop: CASSREGTHISGANVLTF. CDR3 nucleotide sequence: TGCGCCAGCAGCCGGGAGGGGACTCATATCTCTGGGGCCAACGTCCTGACTTTC.

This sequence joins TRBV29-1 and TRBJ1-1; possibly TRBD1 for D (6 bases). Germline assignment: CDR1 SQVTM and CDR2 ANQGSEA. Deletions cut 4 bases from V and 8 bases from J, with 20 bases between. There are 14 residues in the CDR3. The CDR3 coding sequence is TGCAGCGTTGTAGTAGCAGGGGCCCGGGGGGAAGCTTTCTTT. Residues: CSVVVAGARGEAFF.

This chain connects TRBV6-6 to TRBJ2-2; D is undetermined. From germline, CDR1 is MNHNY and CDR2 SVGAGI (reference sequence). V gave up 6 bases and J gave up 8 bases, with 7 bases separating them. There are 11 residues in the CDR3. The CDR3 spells CASSESGELFF. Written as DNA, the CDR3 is TGTGCCAGCAGCGAATCGGGGGAGCTGTTTTTT.

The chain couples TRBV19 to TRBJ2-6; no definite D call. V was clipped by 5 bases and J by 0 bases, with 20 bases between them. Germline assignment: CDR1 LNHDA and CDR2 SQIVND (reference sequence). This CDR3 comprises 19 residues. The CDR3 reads CASSPFPTTRRSGANVLTF. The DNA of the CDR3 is TGTGCCAGTAGTCCTTTCCCCACCACGCGACGCTCTGGGGCCAACGTCCTGACTTTC.

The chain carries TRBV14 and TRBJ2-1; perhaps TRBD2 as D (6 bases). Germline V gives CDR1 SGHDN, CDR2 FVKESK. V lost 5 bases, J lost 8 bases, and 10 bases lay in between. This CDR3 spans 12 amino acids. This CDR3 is CASSYGLHEQFF. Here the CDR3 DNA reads TGTGCCAGCAGCTACGGACTACATGAGCAGTTCTTC. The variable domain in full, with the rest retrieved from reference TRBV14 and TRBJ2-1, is EAGVTQFPSHSVIEKGQTVTLRCDPISGHDNLYWYRRVMGKEIKFLLHFVKESKQDESGMPNNRFLAERTGGTYSTLKVQPAELEDSGVYFCASSYGLHEQFFGPGTRLTVL.

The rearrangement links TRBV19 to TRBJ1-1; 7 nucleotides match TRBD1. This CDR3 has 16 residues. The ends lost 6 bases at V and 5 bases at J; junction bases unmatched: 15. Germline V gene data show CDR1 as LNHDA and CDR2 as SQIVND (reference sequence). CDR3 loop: CASSARVQGVGTEAFF. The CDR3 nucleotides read TGTGCCAGTAGCGCCCGTGTGCAGGGGGTAGGAACTGAAGCTTTCTTT. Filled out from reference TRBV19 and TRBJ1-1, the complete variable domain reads DGGITQSPKYLFRKEGQNVTLSCEQNLNHDAMYWYRQDPGQGLRLIYYSQIVNDFQKGDIAEGYSVSREKKESFPLTVTSAQKNPTAFYLCASSARVQGVGTEAFFGQGTRLTVV.

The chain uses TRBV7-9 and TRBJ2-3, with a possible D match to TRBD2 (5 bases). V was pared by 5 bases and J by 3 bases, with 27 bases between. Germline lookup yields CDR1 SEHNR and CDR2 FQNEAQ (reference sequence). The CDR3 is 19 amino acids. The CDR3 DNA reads TGTGCCAGCAGCAATTTTTCCGGGGATTTCCCACCATTTACAGATACGCAGTATTTT. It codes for CASSNFSGDFPPFTDTQYF.

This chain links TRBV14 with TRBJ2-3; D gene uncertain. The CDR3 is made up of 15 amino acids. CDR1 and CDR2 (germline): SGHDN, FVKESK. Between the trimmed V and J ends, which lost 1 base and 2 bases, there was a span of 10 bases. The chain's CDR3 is CASSQGESATDTQYF. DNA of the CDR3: TGTGCCAGCAGCCAAGGCGAATCCGCCACAGATACGCAGTATTTT. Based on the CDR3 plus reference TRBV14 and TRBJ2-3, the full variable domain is EAGVTQFPSHSVIEKGQTVTLRCDPISGHDNLYWYRRVMGKEIKFLLHFVKESKQDESGMPNNRFLAERTGGTYSTLKVQPAELEDSGVYFCASSQGESATDTQYFGPGTRLTVL.

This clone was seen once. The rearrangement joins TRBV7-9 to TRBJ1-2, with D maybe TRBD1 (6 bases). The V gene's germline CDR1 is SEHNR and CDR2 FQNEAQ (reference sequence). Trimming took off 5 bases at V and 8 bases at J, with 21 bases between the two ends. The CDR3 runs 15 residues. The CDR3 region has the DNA TGTGCCAGCAGCCTCTGGGTAGGGGGTATATGGGGCTACACCTTC. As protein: CASSLWVGGIWGYTF.

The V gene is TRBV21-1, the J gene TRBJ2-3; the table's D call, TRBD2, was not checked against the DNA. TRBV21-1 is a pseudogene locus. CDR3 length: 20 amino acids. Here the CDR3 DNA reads TGTGCCAGCAGCAAAGGAGCTCTAGCCACTATGCACAGATGGCTAAATACGCAGTATTTT. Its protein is CASSKGALATMHRWLNTQYF.

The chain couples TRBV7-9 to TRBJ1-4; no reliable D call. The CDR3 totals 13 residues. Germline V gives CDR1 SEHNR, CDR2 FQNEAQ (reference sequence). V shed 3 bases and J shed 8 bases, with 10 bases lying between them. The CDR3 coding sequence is TGTGCCAGCAGCTTCCCTGGGTTGGAAAAACTGTTTTTT. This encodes CASSFPGLEKLFF.

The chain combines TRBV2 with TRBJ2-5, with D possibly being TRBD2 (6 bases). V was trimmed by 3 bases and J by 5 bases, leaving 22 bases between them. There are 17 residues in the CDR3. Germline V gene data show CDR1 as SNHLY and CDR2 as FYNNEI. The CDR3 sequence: CASSDQIAGTLKETQYF. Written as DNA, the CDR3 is TGTGCCAGCAGTGACCAAATTGCCGGGACTCTGAAGGAGACCCAGTACTTC.

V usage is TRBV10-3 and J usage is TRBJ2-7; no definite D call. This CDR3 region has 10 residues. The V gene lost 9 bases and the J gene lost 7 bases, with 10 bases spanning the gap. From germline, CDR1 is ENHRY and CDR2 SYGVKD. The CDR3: CAIETLEQYV. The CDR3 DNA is TGTGCCATAGAGACTTTAGAGCAGTACGTC.

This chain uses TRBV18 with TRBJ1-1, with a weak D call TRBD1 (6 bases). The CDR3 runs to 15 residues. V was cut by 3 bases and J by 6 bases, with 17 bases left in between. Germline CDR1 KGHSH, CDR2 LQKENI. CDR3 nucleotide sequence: TGTGCCAGCTCACCCGCCTCAAGAAGGGGGGCTGAAGCTTTCTTT. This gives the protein CASSPASRRGAEAFF.

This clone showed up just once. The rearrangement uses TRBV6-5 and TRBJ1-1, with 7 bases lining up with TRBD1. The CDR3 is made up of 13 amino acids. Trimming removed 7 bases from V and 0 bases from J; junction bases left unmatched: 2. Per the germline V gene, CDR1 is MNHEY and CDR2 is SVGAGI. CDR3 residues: CASIDRVNTEAFF. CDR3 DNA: TGTGCCAGCATTGACAGGGTGAACACTGAAGCTTTCTTT.

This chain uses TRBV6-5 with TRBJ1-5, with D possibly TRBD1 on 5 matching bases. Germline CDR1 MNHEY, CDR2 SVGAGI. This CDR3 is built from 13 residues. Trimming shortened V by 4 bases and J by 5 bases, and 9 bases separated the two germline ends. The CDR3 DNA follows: TGTGCCAGCAGTTTCAGGGAAGATCAGCCCCAGCATTTT. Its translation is CASSFREDQPQHF.

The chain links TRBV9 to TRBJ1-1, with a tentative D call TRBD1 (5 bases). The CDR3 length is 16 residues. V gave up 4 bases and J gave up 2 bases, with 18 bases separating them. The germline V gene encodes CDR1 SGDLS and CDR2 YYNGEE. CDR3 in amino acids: CASSPPGEGLNTEAFF. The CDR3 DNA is TGTGCCAGCAGCCCCCCGGGGGAGGGGCTAAACACTGAAGCTTTCTTT.

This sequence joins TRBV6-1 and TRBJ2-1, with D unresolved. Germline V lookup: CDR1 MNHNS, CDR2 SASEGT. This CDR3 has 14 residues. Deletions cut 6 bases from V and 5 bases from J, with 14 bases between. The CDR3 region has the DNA TGTGCCAGCAGCGAGGAAGTGGGGAACAATGAGCAGTTCTTC. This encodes CASSEEVGNNEQFF.

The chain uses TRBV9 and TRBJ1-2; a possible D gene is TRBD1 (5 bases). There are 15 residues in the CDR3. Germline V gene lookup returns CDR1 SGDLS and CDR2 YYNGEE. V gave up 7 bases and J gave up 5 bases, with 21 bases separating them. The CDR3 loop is CASHPSGTGQYGYTF. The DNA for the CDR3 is TGTGCCAGCCACCCCTCGGGGACTGGGCAGTATGGCTACACCTTC.

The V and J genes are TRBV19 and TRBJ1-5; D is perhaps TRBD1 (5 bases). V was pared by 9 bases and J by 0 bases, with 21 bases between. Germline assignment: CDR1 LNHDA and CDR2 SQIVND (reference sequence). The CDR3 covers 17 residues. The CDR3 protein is CASQWGGSYYSNQPQHF. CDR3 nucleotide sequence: TGTGCCAGCCAATGGGGGGGTTCCTATTATAGCAATCAGCCCCAGCATTTT.

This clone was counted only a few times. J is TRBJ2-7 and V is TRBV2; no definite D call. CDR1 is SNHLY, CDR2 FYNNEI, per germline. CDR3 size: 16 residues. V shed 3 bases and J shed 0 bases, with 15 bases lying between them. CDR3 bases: TGTGCCAGCAGTGACCCGACGGACCCGAGCTCCTACGAGCAGTACGTC. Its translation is CASSDPTDPSSYEQYV.